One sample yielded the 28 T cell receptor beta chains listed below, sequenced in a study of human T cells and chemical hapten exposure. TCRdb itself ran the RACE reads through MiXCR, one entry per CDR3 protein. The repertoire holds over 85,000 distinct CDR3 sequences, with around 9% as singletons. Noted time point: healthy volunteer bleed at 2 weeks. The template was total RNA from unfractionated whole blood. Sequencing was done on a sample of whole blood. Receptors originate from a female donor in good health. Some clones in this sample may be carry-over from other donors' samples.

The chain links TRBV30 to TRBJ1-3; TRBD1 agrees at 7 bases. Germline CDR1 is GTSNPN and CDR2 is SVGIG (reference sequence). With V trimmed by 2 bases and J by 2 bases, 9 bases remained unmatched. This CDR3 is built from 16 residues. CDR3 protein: CAWSPPGGGPGNTIYF. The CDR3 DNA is TGTGCCTGGAGTCCCCCAGGGGGTGGGCCTGGAAACACCATATATTTT.

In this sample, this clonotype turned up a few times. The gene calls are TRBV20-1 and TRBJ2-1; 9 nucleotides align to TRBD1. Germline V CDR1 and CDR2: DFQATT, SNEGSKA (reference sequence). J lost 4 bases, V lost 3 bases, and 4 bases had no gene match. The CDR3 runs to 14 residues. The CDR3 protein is CSASLGQGYNEQFF. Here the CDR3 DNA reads TGCAGTGCTAGTTTGGGACAGGGTTACAATGAGCAGTTCTTC.

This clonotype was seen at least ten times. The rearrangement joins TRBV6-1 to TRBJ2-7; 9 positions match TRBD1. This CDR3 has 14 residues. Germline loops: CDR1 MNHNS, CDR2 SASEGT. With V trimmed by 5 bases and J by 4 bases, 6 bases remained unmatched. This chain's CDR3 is CASSPVGTGYEQYF. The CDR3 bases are TGTGCCAGCAGTCCAGTCGGGACAGGGTACGAGCAGTACTTC.

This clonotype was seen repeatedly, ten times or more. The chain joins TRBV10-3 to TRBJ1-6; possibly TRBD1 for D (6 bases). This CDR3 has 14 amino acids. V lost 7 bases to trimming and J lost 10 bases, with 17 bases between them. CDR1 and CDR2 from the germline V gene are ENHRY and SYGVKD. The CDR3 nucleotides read TGTGCCATCACTGGGGTCAAAGGGACATCACCCCTCCACTTT. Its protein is CAITGVKGTSPLHF.

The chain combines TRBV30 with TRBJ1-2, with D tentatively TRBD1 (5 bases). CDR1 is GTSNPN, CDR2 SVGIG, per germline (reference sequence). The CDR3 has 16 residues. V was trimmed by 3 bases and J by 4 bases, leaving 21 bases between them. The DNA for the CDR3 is TGTGCCTGGAGCCAACCCCGGGGGGGAGTGGGCTATGGCTACACCTTC. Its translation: CAWSQPRGGVGYGYTF.

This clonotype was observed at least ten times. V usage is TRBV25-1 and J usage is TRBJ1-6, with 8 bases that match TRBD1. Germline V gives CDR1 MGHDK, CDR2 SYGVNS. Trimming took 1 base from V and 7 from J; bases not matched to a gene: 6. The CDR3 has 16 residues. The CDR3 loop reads CASSEWVAGGNSPLHF. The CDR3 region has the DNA TGTGCCAGCAGTGAATGGGTGGCAGGGGGCAATTCACCCCTCCACTTT. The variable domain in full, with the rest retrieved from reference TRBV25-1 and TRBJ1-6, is EADIYQTPRYLVIGTGKKITLECSQTMGHDKMYWYQQDPGMELHLIHYSYGVNSTEKGDLSSESTVSRIRTEHFPLTLESARPSHTSQYLCASSEWVAGGNSPLHFGNGTRLTVT.

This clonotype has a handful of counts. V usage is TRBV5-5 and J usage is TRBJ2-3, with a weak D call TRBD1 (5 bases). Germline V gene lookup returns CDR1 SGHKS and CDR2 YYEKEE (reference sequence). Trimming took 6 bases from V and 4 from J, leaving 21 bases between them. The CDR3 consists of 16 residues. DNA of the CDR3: TGTGCCAGCACCATATTCGGCCGAGACAGCCCAGATACGCAGTATTTT. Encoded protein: CASTIFGRDSPDTQYF.

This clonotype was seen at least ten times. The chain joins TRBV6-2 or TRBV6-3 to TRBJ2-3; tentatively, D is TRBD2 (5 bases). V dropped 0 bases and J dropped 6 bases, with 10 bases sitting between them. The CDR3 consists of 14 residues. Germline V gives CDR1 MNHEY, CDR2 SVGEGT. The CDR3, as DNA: TGTGCCAGCAGTTACTCGCATCGGAGGGATACGCAGTATTTT. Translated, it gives CASSYSHRRDTQYF.

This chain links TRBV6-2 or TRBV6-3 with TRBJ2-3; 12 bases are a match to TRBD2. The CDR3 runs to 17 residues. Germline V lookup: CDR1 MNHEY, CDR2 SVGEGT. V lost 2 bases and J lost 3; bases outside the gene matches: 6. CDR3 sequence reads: CASSYLQTSGRTDTQYF. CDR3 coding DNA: TGTGCCAGCAGTTACCTTCAGACTAGCGGGAGAACAGATACGCAGTATTTT.

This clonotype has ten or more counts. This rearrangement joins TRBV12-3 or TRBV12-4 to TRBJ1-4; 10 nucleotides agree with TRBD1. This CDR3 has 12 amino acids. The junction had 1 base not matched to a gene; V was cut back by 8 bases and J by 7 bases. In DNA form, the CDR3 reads TGTGCCAGCCGGGACAGGGGTGAAAAACTGTTTTTT. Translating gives CASRDRGEKLFF.

In nucleotides, the CDR3 is TGCAGTGCTAGAGATGGTTTAGGGTACGCCAATCAGCCCCAGCATTTT. Its protein is CSARDGLGYANQPQHF. The rearrangement joins TRBV20-1 to TRBJ1-5; no firm D call. In germline, CDR1 is DFQATT, CDR2 SNEGSKA (reference sequence). The CDR3 has 16 residues. The V end was cut by 0 bases, the J end by 3 bases, with 15 bases between.

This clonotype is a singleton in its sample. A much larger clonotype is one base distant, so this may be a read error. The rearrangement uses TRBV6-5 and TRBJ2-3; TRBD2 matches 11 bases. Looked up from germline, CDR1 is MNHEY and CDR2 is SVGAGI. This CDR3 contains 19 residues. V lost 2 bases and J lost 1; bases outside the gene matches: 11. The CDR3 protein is CASSYLHTGTSGRTDTQYF. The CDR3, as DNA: TGTGCCAGCAGTTACCTCCACACCGGGACTAGCGGCCGCACAGATACGCAGTATTTT.

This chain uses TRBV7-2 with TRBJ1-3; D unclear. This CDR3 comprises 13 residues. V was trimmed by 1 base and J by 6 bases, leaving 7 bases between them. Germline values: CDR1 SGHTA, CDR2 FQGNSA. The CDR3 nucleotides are TGTGCCAGCAGCTTAGGCCAGGAAAACACCATATATTTT. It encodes CASSLGQENTIYF.

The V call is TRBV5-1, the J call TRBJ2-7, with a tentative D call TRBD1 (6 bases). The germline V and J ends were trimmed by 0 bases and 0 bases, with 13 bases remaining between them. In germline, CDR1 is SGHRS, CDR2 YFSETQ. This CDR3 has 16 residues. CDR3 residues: CASSLGGRKDSYEQYF. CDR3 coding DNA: TGCGCCAGCAGCTTGGGGGGGCGGAAGGACTCCTACGAGCAGTACTTC.

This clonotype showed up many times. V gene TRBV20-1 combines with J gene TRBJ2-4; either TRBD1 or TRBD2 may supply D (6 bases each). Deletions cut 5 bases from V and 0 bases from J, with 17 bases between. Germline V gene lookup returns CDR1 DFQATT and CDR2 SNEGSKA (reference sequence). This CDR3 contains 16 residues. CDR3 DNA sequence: TGCAGTGCTCCCGACAGGAGGGGACTAGCCAAAAACATTCAGTACTTC. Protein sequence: CSAPDRRGLAKNIQYF.

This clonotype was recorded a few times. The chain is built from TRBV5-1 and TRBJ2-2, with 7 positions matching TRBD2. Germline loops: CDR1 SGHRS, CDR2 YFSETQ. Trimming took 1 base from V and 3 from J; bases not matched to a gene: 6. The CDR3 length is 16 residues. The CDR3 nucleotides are TGCGCCAGCAGCTTGTTGGCTAGCGGAGACACCGGGGAGCTGTTTTTT. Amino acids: CASSLLASGDTGELFF.

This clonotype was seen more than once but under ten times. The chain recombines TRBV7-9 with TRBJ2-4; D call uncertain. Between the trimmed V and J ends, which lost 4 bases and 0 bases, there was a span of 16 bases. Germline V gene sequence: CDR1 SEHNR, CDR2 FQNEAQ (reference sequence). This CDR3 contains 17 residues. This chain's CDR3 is CASSSMSLGIAKNIQYF. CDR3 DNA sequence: TGTGCCAGCAGCTCCATGTCCTTGGGGATAGCCAAAAACATTCAGTACTTC.

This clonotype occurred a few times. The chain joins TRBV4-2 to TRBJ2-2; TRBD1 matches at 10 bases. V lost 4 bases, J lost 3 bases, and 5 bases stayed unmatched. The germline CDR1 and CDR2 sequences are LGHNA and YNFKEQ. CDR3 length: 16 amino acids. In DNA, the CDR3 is TGTGCCAGCAGCCTCTCCGGGACAGGGGACACCGGGGAGCTGTTTTTT. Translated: CASSLSGTGDTGELFF.

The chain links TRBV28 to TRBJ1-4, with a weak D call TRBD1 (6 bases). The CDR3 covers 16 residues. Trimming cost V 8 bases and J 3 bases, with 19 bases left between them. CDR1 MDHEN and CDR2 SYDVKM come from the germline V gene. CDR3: CASSPRWGPSNEKLFF. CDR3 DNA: TGTGCCAGCTCTCCTAGGTGGGGGCCATCTAATGAAAAACTGTTTTTT.

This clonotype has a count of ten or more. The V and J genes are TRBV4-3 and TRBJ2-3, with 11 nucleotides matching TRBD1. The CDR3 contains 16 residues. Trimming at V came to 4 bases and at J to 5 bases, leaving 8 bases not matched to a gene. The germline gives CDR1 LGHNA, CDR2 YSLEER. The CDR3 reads CASSPRDRGSEDTQYF. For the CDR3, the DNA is TGCGCCAGCAGCCCCCGGGACAGGGGGTCTGAAGATACGCAGTATTTT.

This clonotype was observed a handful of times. In DNA, the CDR3 is TGTGCCAGCAGCTCCAACGCAGGGTCTGCAGATACGCAGTATTTT. This gives the protein CASSSNAGSADTQYF. The rearrangement uses TRBV7-2 and TRBJ2-3; TRBD1 might be the D (5 bases). V was pared by 4 bases and J by 4 bases, with 15 bases between. The CDR3 is 15 amino acids. Germline CDR1 and CDR2: SGHTA and FQGNSA.

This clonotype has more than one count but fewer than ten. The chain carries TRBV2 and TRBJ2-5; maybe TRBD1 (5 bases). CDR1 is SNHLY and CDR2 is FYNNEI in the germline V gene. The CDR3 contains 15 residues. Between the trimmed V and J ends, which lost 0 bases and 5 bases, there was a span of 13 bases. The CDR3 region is CASSEAWLAGETQYF. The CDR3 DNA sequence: TGTGCCAGCAGTGAAGCCTGGCTGGCAGGGGAGACCCAGTACTTC.

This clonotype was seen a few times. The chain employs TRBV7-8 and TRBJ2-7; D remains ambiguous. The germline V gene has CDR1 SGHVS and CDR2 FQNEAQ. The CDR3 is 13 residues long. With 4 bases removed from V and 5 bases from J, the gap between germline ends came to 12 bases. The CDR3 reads CASSSTGLNEQYF. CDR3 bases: TGTGCCAGCAGCTCGACCGGGTTGAACGAGCAGTACTTC.

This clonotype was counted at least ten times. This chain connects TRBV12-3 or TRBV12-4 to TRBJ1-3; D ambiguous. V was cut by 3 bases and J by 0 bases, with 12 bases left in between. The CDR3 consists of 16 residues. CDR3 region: CASSLDVSSSGNTIYF. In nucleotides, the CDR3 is TGTGCCAGCAGTTTGGACGTCTCAAGCTCTGGAAACACCATATATTTT.

In DNA form, the CDR3 reads TGTGCCAGCCGAGGACAGACCCATTCACCCCTCCACTTT. Translation: CASRGQTHSPLHF. V usage is TRBV7-9 and J usage is TRBJ1-6, with D tentatively TRBD1 (6 bases). The CDR3 has 13 amino acids. The germline V and J ends were trimmed by 8 bases and 8 bases, with 13 bases remaining between them. Germline V gives CDR1 SEHNR, CDR2 FQNEAQ (reference sequence).

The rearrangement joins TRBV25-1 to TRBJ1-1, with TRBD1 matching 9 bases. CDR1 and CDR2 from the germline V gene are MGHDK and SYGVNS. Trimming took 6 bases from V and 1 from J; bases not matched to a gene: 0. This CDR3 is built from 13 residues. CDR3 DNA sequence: TGTGCCAGCAGACAGGGGGCGAACACTGAAGCTTTCTTT. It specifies CASRQGANTEAFF.

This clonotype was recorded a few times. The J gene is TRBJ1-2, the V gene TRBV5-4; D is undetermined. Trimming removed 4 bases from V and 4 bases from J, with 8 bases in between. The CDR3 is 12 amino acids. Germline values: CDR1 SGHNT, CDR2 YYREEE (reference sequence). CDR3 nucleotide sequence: TGTGCCAGCAGCGGTACTGTCTATGGCTACACCTTC. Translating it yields CASSGTVYGYTF.

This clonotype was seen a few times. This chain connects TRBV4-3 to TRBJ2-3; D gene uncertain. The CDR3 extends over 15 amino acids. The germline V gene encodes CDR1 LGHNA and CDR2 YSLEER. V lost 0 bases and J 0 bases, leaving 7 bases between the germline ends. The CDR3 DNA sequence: TGCGCCAGCAGCCAAGATCTAGAGAGCACAGATACGCAGTATTTT. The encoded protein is CASSQDLESTDTQYF.